One sample yielded the 22 T cell receptor beta chains listed below, sequenced in a study of long-term antiretroviral therapy in people with HIV. immunoSEQ v3.0 was run at survey level. TCRdb's table, derived via immunoSEQ multiplex PCR, lists solely in-frame clones and lacks some. The sample shows about 27,000 clones, nearly 85% of them seen only once. Sequenced here: unsorted PBMCs, sampled 0.8 years before starting antiretroviral therapy. These receptors all come from a man aged 18-30 years with HIV.

J is TRBJ1-2 and V is TRBV29-1; D may be TRBD1 (5 bases). Trimming cost V 1 base and J 4 bases, with 13 bases left between them. This CDR3 has 14 residues. Germline CDR1 is SQVTM and CDR2 is ANQGSEA. The CDR3 loop is CSVEGIRETYGYTF. The CDR3 nucleotides are TGCAGCGTTGAAGGAATCAGGGAAACCTATGGCTACACCTTC.

The V call is TRBV5-5, the J call TRBJ2-5, with TRBD2 matching over 9 bases. The CDR3 totals 16 residues. Unmatched junction bases numbered 6, after V lost 2 bases and J lost 1 base. Germline CDR1 and CDR2: SGHKS and YYEKEE (reference sequence). DNA for the CDR3: TGTGCCAGCAGCTTCGTCCTAGCGGGACCCCAAGAGACCCAGTACTTC. As protein: CASSFVLAGPQETQYF.

The V call is TRBV2, the J call TRBJ1-4, with D uncertain. CDR1 is SNHLY and CDR2 is FYNNEI in the germline V gene. Trimming pared 7 bases from V and 6 bases from J, leaving 12 bases between. This CDR3 has 13 amino acids. CDR3 DNA: TGTGCCAGCAAGCGGGTCCTAGATGAAAAACTGTTTTTT. Amino acids: CASKRVLDEKLFF.

V and J are TRBV7-3 and TRBJ2-3, with D uncertain. Trimming shortened V by 3 bases and J by 2 bases, and 6 bases separated the two germline ends. CDR1 SGHTA and CDR2 FQGTGA come from the germline V gene. This CDR3 is built from 13 residues. CDR3 sequence reads: CASSLVHTDTQYF. DNA for the CDR3: TGTGCCAGCAGCTTGGTCCACACAGATACGCAGTATTTT.

The chain employs TRBV27 and TRBJ1-1, with TRBD1 matching over 7 bases. V gave up 4 bases and J gave up 1 base; unmatched junction bases: 3. Germline CDR1 and CDR2: MNHEY and SMNVEV (reference sequence). This CDR3 spans 14 amino acids. The CDR3 here is CASSYRTGNTEAFF. CDR3 nucleotide sequence: TGTGCCAGCAGTTATAGGACAGGGAACACTGAAGCTTTCTTT.

In this sample, this clone turned up once. V usage is TRBV29-1 and J usage is TRBJ2-7, with 9 positions matching TRBD1. Trimming cost V 6 bases and J 5 bases; bases outside gene matches: 11. The germline CDR1 and CDR2 sequences are SQVTM and ANQGSEA. The CDR3 sequence is 14 residues long. The CDR3 sequence is CSVQLRTGAHEQYF. The CDR3 nucleotides read TGCAGCGTCCAACTTCGGACAGGGGCCCACGAGCAGTACTTC.

This clone was counted only a few times. The rearrangement links TRBV27 to TRBJ1-1; D is unresolved. This CDR3 spans 15 amino acids. Trimming stripped 1 base from V and 0 bases from J, with 9 bases between. CDR1 and CDR2 (germline): MNHEY, SMNVEV (reference sequence). CDR3 coding DNA: TGTGCCAGCAGTTTATGGCCAGCAGTGAACACTGAAGCTTTCTTT. Protein product: CASSLWPAVNTEAFF.

The chain uses TRBV18 and TRBJ2-3, with a weak D call TRBD2 (5 bases). V shed 2 bases and J shed 4 bases, with 22 bases lying between them. CDR3 size: 18 residues. Germline V gene lookup returns CDR1 KGHSH and CDR2 LQKENI. CDR3 sequence (DNA): TGTGCCAGCTCACCAGGGCTAGCCACCCTTAAAAGTGCAGATACGCAGTATTTT. This gives the protein CASSPGLATLKSADTQYF.

This clone is a singleton in its sample. J is TRBJ2-1 and V is TRBV9; tentatively, D is TRBD2 (7 bases). The CDR3 runs 20 residues. The germline gives CDR1 SGDLS, CDR2 YYNGEE. V was trimmed by 0 bases and J by 1 base, leaving 23 bases between them. The CDR3 sequence is CASSVEGLMGGGSSYNEQFF. CDR3 DNA sequence: TGTGCCAGCAGCGTAGAAGGCCTTATGGGAGGGGGGAGTTCCTACAATGAGCAGTTCTTC. Full variable domain (remainder filled in from reference TRBV9 and TRBJ2-1): DSGVTQTPKHLITATGQRVTLRCSPRSGDLSVYWYQQSLDQGLQFLIQYYNGEERAKGNILERFSAQQFPDLHSELNLSSLELGDSALYFCASSVEGLMGGGSSYNEQFFGPGTRLTVL.

The V and J genes are TRBV19 and TRBJ2-1; a weak D match, TRBD2 (6 bases). The CDR3 has 16 amino acids. CDR1 LNHDA and CDR2 SQIVND come from the germline V gene (reference sequence). V lost 5 bases and J 4 bases, leaving 18 bases between the germline ends. The DNA for the CDR3 is TGTGCCAGTAGTCCAGCCCTGGAGGGCCTGTACAATGAGCAGTTCTTC. This sequence encodes CASSPALEGLYNEQFF. Full variable domain (missing parts from reference TRBV19 and TRBJ2-1): DGGITQSPKYLFRKEGQNVTLSCEQNLNHDAMYWYRQDPGQGLRLIYYSQIVNDFQKGDIAEGYSVSREKKESFPLTVTSAQKNPTAFYLCASSPALEGLYNEQFFGPGTRLTVL.

The DNA of the CDR3 is TGTGCCAGCAGCTTATCAGCAGGGTCTAACTATGGCTACACCTTC. Amino acid sequence: CASSLSAGSNYGYTF. This rearrangement joins TRBV7-9 to TRBJ1-2; TRBD1 might be the D (5 bases). CDR3 length equals 15 residues. Germline V CDR1 and CDR2: SEHNR, FQNEAQ (reference sequence). Trimming removed 2 bases from V and 0 bases from J, with 10 bases in between.

This chain connects TRBV28 to TRBJ1-2; 9 bases match TRBD1. Germline assignment: CDR1 MDHEN and CDR2 SYDVKM. The V gene end was trimmed by 3 bases and the J gene end by 4 bases; junction bases not matched to a gene: 0. CDR3 size: 13 residues. CDR3 loop: CASSLGQGYGYTF. Here the CDR3 DNA reads TGTGCCAGCAGTTTGGGACAGGGCTATGGCTACACCTTC.

The chain carries TRBV14 and TRBJ1-2; no firm D call. The CDR3 is 16 residues long. Between the trimmed V and J ends, which lost 1 base and 4 bases, there was a span of 16 bases. The germline V gene has CDR1 SGHDN and CDR2 FVKESK. The CDR3 here is CASSQVRQGFFYGYTF. Written as DNA, the CDR3 is TGTGCCAGCAGCCAAGTTCGGCAAGGTTTCTTCTATGGCTACACCTTC.

The chain recombines TRBV6-6 with TRBJ2-7, with D maybe TRBD2 (6 bases). Germline assignment: CDR1 MNHNY and CDR2 SVGAGI (reference sequence). V shed 5 bases and J shed 2 bases, with 16 bases lying between them. The CDR3 consists of 15 residues. CDR3 coding DNA: TGTGCCAGCAGTCTCTACCGACTAGTTCCCTACGAGCAGTACTTC. Encoded protein: CASSLYRLVPYEQYF.

This clone is a singleton in its sample. The V call is TRBV28, the J call TRBJ2-5; 11 bases are a match to TRBD2. Losses at the gene ends were 6 bases for V and 5 bases for J; bases not matched to a gene: 8. The germline V gene has CDR1 MDHEN and CDR2 SYDVKM. The CDR3 runs to 15 residues. The CDR3 DNA is TGTGCCAGCAGGGGACTAGCGGCGCCCCGGGAGACCCAGTACTTC. This encodes CASRGLAAPRETQYF.

The chain joins TRBV30 to TRBJ2-3, with 8 nucleotides matching TRBD2. V was clipped by 0 bases and J by 5 bases; unmatched bases: 7. The germline V gene has CDR1 GTSNPN and CDR2 SVGIG (reference sequence). The CDR3 is made up of 15 amino acids. CDR3 residues: CAWSVVGGEGDTQYF. As DNA, the CDR3 is TGTGCCTGGAGTGTCGTCGGGGGGGAGGGAGATACGCAGTATTTT. Drawing the rest from reference TRBV30 and TRBJ2-3, the complete variable domain is SQTIHQWPATLVQPVGSPLSLECTVEGTSNPNLYWYRQAAGRGLQLLFYSVGIGQISSEVPQNLSASRPQDRQFILSSKKLLLSDSGFYLCAWSVVGGEGDTQYFGPGTRLTVL.

The chain joins TRBV7-3 to TRBJ2-1; 9 bases line up with TRBD1. Germline values: CDR1 SGHTA, CDR2 FQGTGA. Trimming removed 5 bases from V and 8 bases from J; junction bases left unmatched: 13. The CDR3 extends over 16 amino acids. The CDR3 reads CASSQEGGTGKYEQFF. As DNA, the CDR3 is TGTGCCAGCAGCCAGGAAGGCGGGACAGGGAAGTATGAGCAGTTCTTC.

This rearrangement joins TRBV7-2 to TRBJ1-1; 9 nucleotides align to TRBD1. CDR3 length: 15 residues. The V segment lost 5 bases and the J segment 5 bases; nucleotides outside the gene matches: 9. Germline V gene lookup returns CDR1 SGHTA and CDR2 FQGNSA. The CDR3 protein is CASSPLQGAWTEAFF. CDR3 bases: TGTGCCAGCAGCCCGCTACAGGGGGCTTGGACTGAAGCTTTCTTT.

This rearrangement joins TRBV6-5 to TRBJ2-7; D gene unclear. Germline V lookup: CDR1 MNHEY, CDR2 SVGAGI. V was pared by 0 bases and J by 3 bases, with 12 bases between. The CDR3 consists of 15 residues. CDR3 coding DNA: TGTGCCAGCAGTTACTCGAACACTATCAACTACGAGCAGTACTTC. Translation: CASSYSNTINYEQYF.

The gene calls are TRBV7-2 and TRBJ2-1; D ambiguous. CDR1 SGHTA and CDR2 FQGNSA come from the germline V gene. V lost 5 bases and J lost 4, with 3 bases in between. CDR3 size: 11 residues. The CDR3 here is CASSGYNEQFF. The CDR3, as DNA: TGTGCCAGCAGCGGATACAATGAGCAGTTCTTC.

This clone appeared once. V usage is TRBV29-1 and J usage is TRBJ2-3; 8 bases are shared with TRBD2. This CDR3 has 13 residues. Germline V gives CDR1 SQVTM, CDR2 ANQGSEA. V lost 7 bases and J lost 2; bases outside the gene matches: 5. The CDR3 region has the DNA TGCAGCGCAGAGACTAGCGCCACAGATACGCAGTATTTT. It yields the protein CSAETSATDTQYF.

This CDR3 is CASSPAQGMGPQHF. The CDR3 DNA sequence: TGTGCCAGCAGTCCGGCTCAGGGGATGGGGCCCCAGCATTTT. The chain uses TRBV6-5 and TRBJ1-5, with TRBD1 as a possible D gene (6 bases). V lost 5 bases and J lost 9, with 17 bases in between. The CDR3 loop spans 14 amino acids. The germline V gene has CDR1 MNHEY and CDR2 SVGAGI.